Listed below are T cell receptor beta chains from one sample, sequenced in a study of T cell changes during pregnancy in multiple sclerosis. The data were produced by immunoSEQ multiplex PCR, yet TCRdb's version contains in-frame clones alone and is incomplete. This table holds about 81,000 clones, 85% to 95% found once. The material was peripheral blood, obtained in the third trimester of pregnancy. Receptor source: a female donor with multiple sclerosis, enrolled in a pregnancy study. CDR3s leave out the opening cysteine and the closing phenylalanine or tryptophan. Each record gives: D gene, J gene, V gene, CDR3 protein. The D gene is left open where the match is weak.

>NA|TRBJ1-1|TRBV5-6
ASSPTGYHTEAF
>TRBD2|TRBJ2-7|TRBV5-4
ASSSGLADYEQY
>NA|TRBJ2-5|TRBV7-9
ASSLGGLQY
>TRBD1|TRBJ2-6|TRBV9
ASSVGRGHSGANVLT
>NA|TRBJ1-3|TRBV7-6
ASSLSSSSGNTIY
>NA|TRBJ2-3|TRBV4-2
ASSQAPTPSAPDTQY
>NA|TRBJ2-3|TRBV19
ASMESTDTQY
>NA|TRBJ2-7|TRBV9
ASSVVDGSYEQY
>NA|TRBJ2-7|TRBV5-1
ASRTGGGLYEQY
>NA|TRBJ1-2|TRBV9
ASSVAGRVEYGYT
>NA|TRBJ2-7|TRBV14
ASSQVRSETVSPYEQY
>TRBD2|TRBJ2-5|TRBV5-1
ASSKGLAEY
>NA|TRBJ2-7|TRBV18
ASSLRGGKTSYEQY
>NA|TRBJ1-6|TRBV11-2
ASSNAGQGNSPLH
>TRBD2|TRBJ2-1|TRBV30
AWSVLSGASNGVYNEQF